This T cell receptor beta chain was identified during a study of blood T cell repertoires in COVID-19. Across the whole study: Sites in the United States, Italy and Spain provided acute and convalescent COVID-19 samples. PBMCs, B-cell-depleted T cells, or T cells provided the cDNA or gDNA that made up the material.

Per the authors' pipeline: Estimation of nucleated cell counts was performed using reference gene primer amplification. Clones were sequenced by immunoSEQ multiplex PCR, and TCRdb holds only the in-frame ones, with some missing. V and J calls and clone size are given by that table; D and trimming were obtained from the DNA. In the table there are fewer than 200,000 clones, almost 80% of which are singletons. Participants were aged 18 to 89 years, lived in 24 US areas, and enrolled virtually. This CDR3 is built from 16 residues. Germline V gene sequence: CDR1 SGHNT, CDR2 YYREEE (reference sequence). V lost 0 bases and J 2 bases, leaving 12 bases between the germline ends.

The specimen was PBMCs or T cells enriched from blood (not recorded which). This clonotype originated in a woman aged 45-65 years who had recovered from COVID-19. The chain has TRBV5-4 and TRBJ2-1; a weak D match, TRBD2 (6 bases). CDR3 region: CASSLGLATTYNEQFF. The CDR3 DNA is TGTGCCAGCAGCTTGGGTCTAGCGACAACCTACAATGAGCAGTTCTTC. The variable domain in full, completed from reference TRBV5-4 and TRBJ2-1, reads ETGVTQSPTHLIKTRGQQVTLRCSSQSGHNTVSWYQQALGQGPQFIFQYYREEENGRGNFPPRFSGLQFPNYSSELNVNALELDDSALYLCASSLGLATTYNEQFFGPGTRLTVL.